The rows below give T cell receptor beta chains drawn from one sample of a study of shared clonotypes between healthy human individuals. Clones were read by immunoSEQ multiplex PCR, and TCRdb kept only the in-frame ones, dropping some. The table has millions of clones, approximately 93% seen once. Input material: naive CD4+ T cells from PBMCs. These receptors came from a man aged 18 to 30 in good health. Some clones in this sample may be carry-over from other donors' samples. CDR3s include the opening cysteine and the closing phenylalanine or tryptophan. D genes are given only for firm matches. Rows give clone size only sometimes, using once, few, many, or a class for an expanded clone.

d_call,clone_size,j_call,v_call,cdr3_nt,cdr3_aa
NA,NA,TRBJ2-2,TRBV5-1,TGCGCCAGCAGCCCGTGGACCGGGGAGCTGTTTTTT,CASSPWTGELFF
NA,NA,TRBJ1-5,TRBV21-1,TGTGCCAGCAGCAAAGTAGGCTCCGGGGTCAGCAATCAGCCCCAGCATTTT,CASSKVGSGVSNQPQHF
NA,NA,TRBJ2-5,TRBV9,TGTGCCAGCAGCGTAGGAGGGCTACAAGAGACCCAGTACTTC,CASSVGGLQETQYF
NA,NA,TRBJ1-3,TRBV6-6,TGTGCCAGCAGCCTTACGGTTTTACCTGGAAACACCATATATTTT,CASSLTVLPGNTIYF
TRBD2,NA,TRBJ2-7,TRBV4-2,TGTGCCAGCAGCCAAGTCCAACCGTCTAGCGGGTTCTCCTACGAGCAGTACTTC,CASSQVQPSSGFSYEQYF
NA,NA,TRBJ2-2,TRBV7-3,TGTGCCAGCAGCTCGTCACTGGGGACGGCCGAGGGCGGGGAGCTGTTTTTT,CASSSSLGTAEGGELFF
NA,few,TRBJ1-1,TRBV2,TGTGCCAGCAGCGACCGGACTTGGGCTGAAGCTTTCTTT,CASSDRTWAEAFF
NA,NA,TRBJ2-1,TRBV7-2,TGTGCCAGCAGCTTAGTCCTTACTTCCGTACTCATTGGCGGTGAGCAGTTCTTC,CASSLVLTSVLIGGEQFF
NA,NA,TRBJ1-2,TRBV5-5,TGTGCCAGCAGCTTGGGGCCATATGGCTACACCTTC,CASSLGPYGYTF
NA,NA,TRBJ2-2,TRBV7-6,TGTGCCAGCAGCCCCCAGGCGGGGACTCTCCCCGGGGAGCTGTTTTTT,CASSPQAGTLPGELFF
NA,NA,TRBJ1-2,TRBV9,TGTGCCAGCAGCGTAGTCCCGCGGGGCTACACCTTC,CASSVVPRGYTF
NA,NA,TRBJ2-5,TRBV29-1,TGCAGCGTCCGGCCGGGGTCCATGCGAGGAGAGACCCAGTACTTC,CSVRPGSMRGETQYF
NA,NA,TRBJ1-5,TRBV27,TGTGCCAGCAGTCCCGACAGCTACAATCAGCCCCAGCATTTT,CASSPDSYNQPQHF
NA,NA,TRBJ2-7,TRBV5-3,TGTGCCAGAAGTCAAGCACCCACAGCCGTCTTC,CARSQAPTAVF
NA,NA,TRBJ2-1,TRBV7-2,TGTGCCGTGGGAAGGAGCTCCTACAATGAGCAGTTCTTC,CAVGRSSYNEQFF
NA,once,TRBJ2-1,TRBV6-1,TGTGCCAGCAGTGAGTCTTTTTGGGGAATGTACAATGAGCAGTTCTTC,CASSESFWGMYNEQFF
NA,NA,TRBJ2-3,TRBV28,TGTGCCAGCACCCATCGGGGCAGGGAAGCCACAGATACGCAGTATTTT,CASTHRGREATDTQYF
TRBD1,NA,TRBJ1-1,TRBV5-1,TGCGCCAGCAGCCCATCTGGCGACAGGGGAAACACTGAAGCTTTCTTT,CASSPSGDRGNTEAFF
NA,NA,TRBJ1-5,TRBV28,TGTGCCAGCAGAGCCACACGTCCGGGGACCCTCGTGGGGACCCAGCATTTT,CASRATRPGTLVGTQHF
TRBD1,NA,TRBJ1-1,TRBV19,TGTGCCAGTAGTATCAAGTACAGGGGCATGAACACTGAAGCTTTCTTT,CASSIKYRGMNTEAFF
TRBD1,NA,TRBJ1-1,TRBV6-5,TGTGCCAGCAGTGCCCGGGACAGGGGAATCACTGAAGCTTTCTTT,CASSARDRGITEAFF
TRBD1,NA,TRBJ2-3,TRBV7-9,TGTGCCAGCAGCTCCGGACAGGCACGCACAGATACGCAGTATTTT,CASSSGQARTDTQYF
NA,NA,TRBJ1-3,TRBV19,TGTGCCAGTAGTATTGGGGGCGGACGCTCTGGAAACACCATATATTTT,CASSIGGGRSGNTIYF
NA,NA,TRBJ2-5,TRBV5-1,TGCGCCAGCAGCTTGAATGGGGGACTTACGGGCGAGACCCAGTACTTC,CASSLNGGLTGETQYF
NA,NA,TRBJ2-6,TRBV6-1,TGTGCCAGCAGTGACCAGCCGAGCTCTGGGGCCAACGTCCTGACTTTC,CASSDQPSSGANVLTF
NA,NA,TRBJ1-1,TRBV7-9,TGTGCCAGCAGGAGACGGATGAACACTGAAGCTTTCTTT,CASRRRMNTEAFF
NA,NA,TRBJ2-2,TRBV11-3,TGTGCCAGCAGCTTAGTACCGAACACCGGGGAGCTGTTTTTT,CASSLVPNTGELFF
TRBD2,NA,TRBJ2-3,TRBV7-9,TGTGCCAGCAGCTTCGGGGGGGATACGCAGTATTTT,CASSFGGDTQYF